The 22 T cell receptor beta chains reported below all come from one sample, sequenced in a study of blood T cells in healthy people across ages. Primers used in a second PCR of roughly 6 to 11 cycles were a sample-barcoded 5' primer and a J-beta primer mix. Each CDR3 protein is one row after TCRdb ran MiXCR on the 5' RACE reads. The data hold over a million distinct CDR3 sequences, with more than 35% observed a single time. The specimen was blood. These receptors were collected from a woman aged 55-70 years in good health.

The table lists this clonotype with a count of one. A much larger clone differs by one base, so this may be a read error. This sequence joins TRBV29-1 and TRBJ2-7, with D perhaps matching TRBD1 (5 bases). V was trimmed by 7 bases and J by 9 bases, leaving 22 bases between them. The CDR3 has 13 amino acids. CDR1 is SQVTM, CDR2 ANQGSEA, per germline. The CDR3 spells CSALGELLVGQYF. The CDR3 nucleotides are TGCAGCGCCTTAGGGGAACTTTTGGTCGGGCAGTACTTC.

This clonotype showed up just a few times. The V gene is TRBV12-3 or TRBV12-4, the J gene TRBJ2-5; the match to TRBD1 covers 10 bases. V was pared by 7 bases and J by 5 bases, with 10 bases of the junction left unmatched. The CDR3 has 15 amino acids. This chain's CDR3 is CASIADRGLRETQYF. The CDR3 DNA follows: TGTGCCAGCATCGCCGACAGGGGGCTAAGGGAGACCCAGTACTTC.

This chain links TRBV14 with TRBJ1-2, with D unresolved. V lost 0 bases to trimming and J lost 7 bases, with 9 bases between them. Germline V lookup: CDR1 SGHDN, CDR2 FVKESK. This CDR3 has 13 residues. The CDR3 coding sequence is TGTGCCAGCAGCCAAGATCTATCGCCTGGCTACACCTTC. This sequence encodes CASSQDLSPGYTF.

The chain is built from TRBV9 and TRBJ2-1, with 12 bases that match TRBD2. This CDR3 has 17 amino acids. With V trimmed by 3 bases and J by 3 bases, 7 bases remained unmatched. Germline V gives CDR1 SGDLS, CDR2 YYNGEE. CDR3 nucleotide sequence: TGTGCCAGCAGCGGATTTAGACTAGCGGGGGACTACAATGAGCAGTTCTTC. This sequence encodes CASSGFRLAGDYNEQFF.

The DNA of the CDR3 is TGCAGCGTTGGATGGACAGGCCTCTCCTACGAGCAGTACTTC. Amino acids: CSVGWTGLSYEQYF. The V and J genes are TRBV29-1 and TRBJ2-7, with 7 bases lining up with TRBD1. The V gene end was trimmed by 4 bases and the J gene end by 0 bases; junction bases not matched to a gene: 6. Germline V gene data show CDR1 as SQVTM and CDR2 as ANQGSEA. CDR3 length equals 14 residues.

This clonotype appeared once. The chain carries TRBV6-1 and TRBJ2-1; a possible D gene is TRBD1 (5 bases). Germline CDR1 is MNHNS and CDR2 is SASEGT. This CDR3 is 15 amino acids long. V lost 3 bases and J lost 1, with 10 bases in between. CDR3 in DNA: TGTGCCAGCAGTGAGAGACAGATGTCCTACAATGAGCAGTTCTTC. This encodes CASSERQMSYNEQFF.

The CDR3 loop reads CASSAGTGFYGYTF. CDR3 coding DNA: TGTGCCAGCAGCGCCGGGACAGGGTTTTATGGCTACACCTTC. The chain carries TRBV7-2 and TRBJ1-2; 9 bases line up with TRBD1. J was trimmed by 5 bases and V by 5 bases; bases with no gene match: 6. The CDR3 runs 14 residues. In germline, CDR1 is SGHTA, CDR2 FQGNSA.

This clonotype has more than one count but fewer than ten. The V call is TRBV7-9, the J call TRBJ2-7; tentative D call: TRBD2 (6 bases). Per the germline V gene, CDR1 is SEHNR and CDR2 is FQNEAQ (reference sequence). Trimming removed 8 bases at V and 7 bases at J, with 18 bases between. The CDR3 runs 13 residues. CDR3 loop: CASGGSPSGEQYF. As DNA, the CDR3 is TGTGCCAGCGGGGGGAGCCCCTCGGGTGAGCAGTACTTC.

V is TRBV7-3 and J is TRBJ2-7, with TRBD1 as a possible D gene (6 bases). The CDR3 length is 19 residues. Germline assignment: CDR1 SGHTA and CDR2 FQGTGA. V dropped 5 bases and J dropped 5 bases, with 31 bases sitting between them. DNA for the CDR3: TGTGCCAGCAGCCTATCCTTCGCCCCTTCAGGGGCTCGGTTCGACGAGCAGTACTTC. Its protein is CASSLSFAPSGARFDEQYF.

The V gene is TRBV20-1, the J gene TRBJ2-2, with TRBD2 matching over 14 bases. Germline trimming cut 6 bases from V and 1 base from J; bases unmatched to any gene: 4. This CDR3 is 16 amino acids long. CDR1 and CDR2 from the germline V gene are DFQATT and SNEGSKA (reference sequence). The CDR3 coding sequence is TGCAGTGCGGCCGGACTAGCGGGAGGGAACACCGGGGAGCTGTTTTTT. It specifies CSAAGLAGGNTGELFF.

In this sample, this clonotype turned up a few times. This chain connects TRBV20-1 to TRBJ2-7, with 7 bases that match TRBD2. The V gene's germline CDR1 is DFQATT and CDR2 SNEGSKA (reference sequence). This CDR3 is 13 amino acids long. J gave up 2 bases and V 1 base, and 2 bases lay outside the gene matches. Written as DNA, the CDR3 is TGCAGTGCTAGAGCAGCGGGAACCTACGAGCAGTACTTC. This codes for CSARAAGTYEQYF.

This sequence joins TRBV5-6 and TRBJ1-2, with 10 bases identical to TRBD1. CDR1 and CDR2 (germline): SGHDT, YYEEEE. The ends lost 0 bases at V and 5 bases at J; junction bases unmatched: 7. The CDR3 totals 16 residues. The CDR3 loop reads CASSLDGQGELYGYTF. The CDR3 DNA reads as TGTGCCAGCAGCTTGGATGGACAGGGGGAATTGTATGGCTACACCTTC.

In the case of this clonotype: This could be a read error, since a much larger clone is one nucleotide away. V and J are TRBV5-1 and TRBJ2-1; D remains ambiguous. CDR1 and CDR2 from the germline V gene are SGHRS and YFSETQ. Trimming removed 2 bases from V and 5 bases from J, with 8 bases in between. The CDR3 is 13 amino acids. CDR3 protein: CASSFTFDNEQFF. CDR3 nucleotide sequence: TGCGCCAGCAGCTTTACTTTTGACAATGAGCAGTTCTTC.

This chain links TRBV5-8 with TRBJ1-5, with D uncertain. The CDR3 covers 14 residues. Germline V gene lookup returns CDR1 SGHTS and CDR2 YDEGEE. V gave up 4 bases and J gave up 3 bases, with 11 bases separating them. CDR3 coding DNA: TGTGCCAGCAGCGGGGAAGGGAACAATCAGCCCCAGCATTTT. This sequence encodes CASSGEGNNQPQHF.

This clonotype appeared a few times. CDR3 sequence reads: CASSYGLLSTQETQYF. CDR3 nucleotides: TGTGCCAGCAGTTACGGACTTCTCTCCACCCAAGAGACCCAGTACTTC. V is TRBV6-2 or TRBV6-3 and J is TRBJ2-5, with D tentatively TRBD2 (5 bases). The CDR3 spans 16 residues. The germline gives CDR1 MNHEY, CDR2 SVGEGT. The V end lost 2 bases, the J end lost 1 base, and 14 bases lay between the germline ends.

V gene TRBV3-1 combines with J gene TRBJ2-4; 7 bases are a match to TRBD2. TRBJ2-7 explains the end of the DNA better; the J call may be wrong. CDR1 is LGHDT, CDR2 YNNKEL, per germline (reference sequence). This CDR3 comprises 14 residues. CDR3 sequence reads: CASRPSGDVDEQYF. The DNA for the CDR3 is TGTGCCAGCAGACCGAGCGGGGATGTCGACGAGCAGTACTTC.

Only a few counts were recorded for this clonotype. J is TRBJ2-5 and V is TRBV6-2 or TRBV6-3; D uncertain. The closer fit of TRBJ2-7 to the DNA end suggests the J call may be wrong. The CDR3 spans 13 residues. The V gene's germline CDR1 is MNHEY and CDR2 SVGEGT. Here the CDR3 reads CASSYISGYEQYF. The CDR3 DNA follows: TGTGCCAGCAGTTACATTAGTGGCTACGAGCAGTACTTC.

This clonotype was counted once. V usage is TRBV5-6 and J usage is TRBJ2-3; D remains ambiguous. Between the trimmed V and J ends, which lost 6 bases and 4 bases, there was a span of 18 bases. Looked up from germline, CDR1 is SGHDT and CDR2 is YYEEEE. The CDR3 is 15 amino acids. CDR3 loop: CASTPSGNPADTQYF. CDR3 sequence (DNA): TGTGCCAGCACCCCTTCGGGCAACCCCGCAGATACGCAGTATTTT.

Only a few counts were recorded for this clonotype. The V call is TRBV6-5, the J call TRBJ1-6, with a weak D call TRBD1 (5 bases). Germline V gives CDR1 MNHEY, CDR2 SVGAGI. The CDR3 sequence is 17 residues long. Trimming stripped 2 bases from V and 0 bases from J, with 11 bases between. The CDR3 reads CASSYGEGSSYNSPLHF. The CDR3 nucleotides read TGTGCCAGCAGTTACGGGGAGGGGAGCTCCTATAATTCACCCCTCCACTTT.

The chain combines TRBV20-1 with TRBJ2-5, with 8 bases fitting TRBD1. The J call is doubtful: the DNA matches TRBJ2-7 better. Germline lookup yields CDR1 DFQATT and CDR2 SNEGSKA (reference sequence). The CDR3 has 14 amino acids. The CDR3 here is CSARDTGGIYEQYF. Here the CDR3 DNA reads TGCAGTGCTAGAGATACAGGGGGTATCTACGAGCAGTACTTC.

The chain links TRBV21-1 to TRBJ2-3; the D call TRBD2 from the table was never checked on the DNA. TRBV21-1 has pseudogene status. The CDR3 contains 16 residues. The CDR3 sequence: CASSNLAGPSTDTQYF. As DNA, the CDR3 is TGTGCCAGCAGCAACTTAGCGGGGCCTAGCACAGATACGCAGTATTTT.

The J gene is TRBJ2-3, the V gene TRBV3-1; 11 nucleotides agree with TRBD1. Germline-derived CDR1 and CDR2 are LGHDT and YNNKEL (reference sequence). J lost 6 bases, V lost 0 bases, and 8 bases had no gene match. The CDR3 extends over 17 amino acids. CDR3 region: CASSQDPGTGGGDTQYF. The CDR3, as DNA: TGTGCCAGCAGCCAAGATCCCGGGACAGGGGGTGGGGATACGCAGTATTTT.